This is a list of T cell receptor beta chains from one sample in a study of patients and donors after allogeneic stem cell transplantation. From the RT-PCR reads, TCRdb called clonotypes with MiXCR, one entry per CDR3 protein. Seen here are about 410,000 distinct CDR3 sequences, 15% to 20% observed once, and the top ten hold less than 9.5%. Sequencing was performed on blood, either unsorted or a sorted T cell fraction (not recorded which). The receptors here all came from a human donor who was either an allogeneic HSCT recipient or a stem cell or donor lymphocyte infusion donor (not recorded which). It is not recorded whose cells these are; they may come from a transplant donor. CDR3s include the opening cysteine and the closing phenylalanine or tryptophan. A D gene is named only where the DNA matches it firmly. Some rows have no size entry. The others give once, few or many, or a class for an expanded clone.

cdr3_length: 14; j_call: TRBJ2-5; v_call: TRBV7-6; d_call: TRBD1; clone_size: .; cdr3_nt: TGTGCCAGCAGCCCAGACAGGGTCCAAGAGACCCAGTACTTC; cdr3_aa: CASSPDRVQETQYF
cdr3_length: 14; j_call: TRBJ1-2; v_call: TRBV10-3; d_call: TRBD1; clone_size: few; cdr3_nt: TGTGCCATCAGTCTCGGGACAGGAGTTCTCGGCTACACCTTC; cdr3_aa: CAISLGTGVLGYTF
cdr3_length: 15; j_call: TRBJ2-7; v_call: TRBV9; d_call: TRBD2; clone_size: few; cdr3_nt: TGTGCCAGCAGCGTAGTTGGGCTAGCGGGAGCCGAGCAGTACTTC; cdr3_aa: CASSVVGLAGAEQYF
cdr3_length: 14; j_call: TRBJ2-5; v_call: TRBV2; d_call: .; clone_size: few; cdr3_nt: TGTGCCAGCAGTGGGAGGGGGCGCGGAGAGACCCAGTACTTC; cdr3_aa: CASSGRGRGETQYF
cdr3_length: 18; j_call: TRBJ2-6; v_call: TRBV2; d_call: TRBD1; clone_size: .; cdr3_nt: TGTGCCAGCAGGGGGGTAGGGGGCCTCCACGTTGGGGCCAACGTCCTGACTTTC; cdr3_aa: CASRGVGGLHVGANVLTF
cdr3_length: 12; j_call: TRBJ2-1; v_call: TRBV9; d_call: .; clone_size: .; cdr3_nt: TGTGCCAGCAGCGGGCAGGGGAATGAGCAGTTCTTC; cdr3_aa: CASSGQGNEQFF
cdr3_length: 16; j_call: TRBJ2-3; v_call: TRBV29-1; d_call: TRBD1; clone_size: many; cdr3_nt: TGCAGCGTTGAGATAGCCGCGGACAGGAGCACAGATACGCAGTATTTT; cdr3_aa: CSVEIAADRSTDTQYF
cdr3_length: 16; j_call: TRBJ2-2; v_call: TRBV29-1; d_call: TRBD2; clone_size: many; cdr3_nt: TGCAGCGTTGGACTAGCGGGAGTTCGGGGCACCGGGGAGCTGTTTTTT; cdr3_aa: CSVGLAGVRGTGELFF
cdr3_length: 14; j_call: TRBJ2-7; v_call: TRBV7-9; d_call: TRBD2; clone_size: .; cdr3_nt: TGTGCCAGCAGACTTAGCGGGGGGCAGGACGAGCAGTACTTC; cdr3_aa: CASRLSGGQDEQYF
cdr3_length: 11; j_call: TRBJ2-5; v_call: TRBV20-1; d_call: .; clone_size: few; cdr3_nt: TGCAGTGCTAGGGTTAGTGAGACCCAGTACTTC; cdr3_aa: CSARVSETQYF
cdr3_length: 14; j_call: TRBJ2-5; v_call: TRBV9; d_call: TRBD2; clone_size: .; cdr3_nt: TGTGCCAGCAGCGTAGGGACTAGCGGGGAGACCCAGTACTTC; cdr3_aa: CASSVGTSGETQYF
cdr3_length: 12; j_call: TRBJ1-6; v_call: TRBV27; d_call: .; clone_size: many; cdr3_nt: TGTGCCAGCAGCCCAGGGAATTCACCCCTCCACTTT; cdr3_aa: CASSPGNSPLHF
cdr3_length: 15; j_call: TRBJ1-5; v_call: TRBV12-3/TRBV12-4; d_call: .; clone_size: few; cdr3_nt: TGTCCCAGCAGTGTCGGGTCGCCGGCAAGAGGGCCCCAGCATTTT; cdr3_aa: CPSSVGSPARGPQHF
cdr3_length: 17; j_call: TRBJ2-3; v_call: TRBV19; d_call: TRBD2; clone_size: many; cdr3_nt: TGTGCCAGTAGTATTATCCGAGCGGGAGGGAGGGGAGATACGCAGTATTTT; cdr3_aa: CASSIIRAGGRGDTQYF
cdr3_length: 17; j_call: TRBJ2-3; v_call: TRBV6-2/TRBV6-3; d_call: .; clone_size: few; cdr3_nt: TGTGCCAGCAGCCCCACGGGGCAGGGAACTAGCACAGATACGCAGTATTTT; cdr3_aa: CASSPTGQGTSTDTQYF
cdr3_length: 17; j_call: TRBJ2-1; v_call: TRBV11-2; d_call: TRBD1; clone_size: .; cdr3_nt: TGTGCCAGCAGCTTAGATAGCGTGGGACAGGGCATCAATGAGCAGTTCTTC; cdr3_aa: CASSLDSVGQGINEQFF
cdr3_length: 16; j_call: TRBJ1-4; v_call: TRBV2; d_call: .; clone_size: few; cdr3_nt: TGTGCCAGCAGTACCGGGGCCCAAGTCAGGAATGAAAAACTGTTTTTT; cdr3_aa: CASSTGAQVRNEKLFF
cdr3_length: 15; j_call: TRBJ1-2; v_call: TRBV12-3/TRBV12-4; d_call: .; clone_size: .; cdr3_nt: TGTGCCAGCAGTGGGACCCTCCCGAGAGGCTATGGCTACACCTTC; cdr3_aa: CASSGTLPRGYGYTF
cdr3_length: 12; j_call: TRBJ1-4; v_call: TRBV12-3/TRBV12-4; d_call: .; clone_size: few; cdr3_nt: TGTGCCAGCAGTCCCAGGGTTGAAAAACTGTTTTTT; cdr3_aa: CASSPRVEKLFF
cdr3_length: 15; j_call: TRBJ2-7; v_call: TRBV9; d_call: TRBD1; clone_size: few; cdr3_nt: TGTGCCAGCAGCGTAGAAGGGGACAGGAACTACGAGCAGTACTTC; cdr3_aa: CASSVEGDRNYEQYF
cdr3_length: 15; j_call: TRBJ2-3; v_call: TRBV2; d_call: .; clone_size: few; cdr3_nt: TGTGCCAGCAGTCCCGACGGAGCCAGGACAGATACGCAGTATTTT; cdr3_aa: CASSPDGARTDTQYF
cdr3_length: 14; j_call: TRBJ2-1; v_call: TRBV14; d_call: .; clone_size: .; cdr3_nt: TGTGCCAGCAGCCACCCGGGGATCTACAATGAGCAGTTCTTC; cdr3_aa: CASSHPGIYNEQFF
cdr3_length: 12; j_call: TRBJ1-4; v_call: TRBV12-3/TRBV12-4; d_call: .; clone_size: many; cdr3_nt: TGTGCCAGCAGTTTTTGGTCTGAAAAACTGTTTTTT; cdr3_aa: CASSFWSEKLFF
cdr3_length: 13; j_call: TRBJ2-1; v_call: TRBV19; d_call: .; clone_size: .; cdr3_nt: TGTGCCAGTAGTCTCGCCTCGGACAATGAGCAGTTCTTC; cdr3_aa: CASSLASDNEQFF
cdr3_length: 15; j_call: TRBJ2-2; v_call: TRBV15; d_call: .; clone_size: .; cdr3_nt: TGTGCCACCAGCAGAGATGGGGGGCGCACCGGGGAGCTGTTTTTT; cdr3_aa: CATSRDGGRTGELFF
cdr3_length: 14; j_call: TRBJ2-2; v_call: TRBV15; d_call: .; clone_size: .; cdr3_nt: TGTGCCACCAGCAGAGAACAGAACACCGGGGAGCTGTTTTTT; cdr3_aa: CATSREQNTGELFF